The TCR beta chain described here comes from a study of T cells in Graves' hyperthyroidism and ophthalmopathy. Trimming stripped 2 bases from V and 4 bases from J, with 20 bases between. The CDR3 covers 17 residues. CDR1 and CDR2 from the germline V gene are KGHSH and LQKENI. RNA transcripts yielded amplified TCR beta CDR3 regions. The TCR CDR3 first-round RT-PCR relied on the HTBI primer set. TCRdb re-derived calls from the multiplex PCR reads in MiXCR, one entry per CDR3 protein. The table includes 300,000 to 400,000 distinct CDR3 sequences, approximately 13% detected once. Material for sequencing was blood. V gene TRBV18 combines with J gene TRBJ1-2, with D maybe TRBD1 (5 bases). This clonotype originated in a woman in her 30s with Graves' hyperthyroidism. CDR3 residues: CASSPWDGIPGGYGYTF. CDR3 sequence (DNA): TGTGCCAGCTCACCATGGGACGGCATACCGGGGGGCTATGGCTACACCTTC.